This TCR beta chain derives from a study of cytomegalovirus exposure and HLA in healthy donors. The CDR3 has 12 residues. V shed 4 bases and J shed 4 bases, with 5 bases lying between them. Looked up from germline, CDR1 is LNHDA and CDR2 is SQIVND (reference sequence). PCR primers comprised 60 Vbeta and 13 Jbeta primers. Profiling relied on immunoSEQ multiplex PCR, and the TCRdb table lists in-frame clones only, not all of them. The repertoire consists of about 140,000 clones, with more than 75% occurring once and the leading ten covering 6.2%. The sequencing sample was made of PBMCs. The V call is TRBV19, the J call TRBJ2-1; D ambiguous. The receptor was isolated from a woman between 40 and 55 years old in good health and CMV-seropositive. The CDR3 DNA follows: TGTGCCAGTAGTACCACATACAATGAGCAGTTCTTC. Translated, it gives CASSTTYNEQFF.